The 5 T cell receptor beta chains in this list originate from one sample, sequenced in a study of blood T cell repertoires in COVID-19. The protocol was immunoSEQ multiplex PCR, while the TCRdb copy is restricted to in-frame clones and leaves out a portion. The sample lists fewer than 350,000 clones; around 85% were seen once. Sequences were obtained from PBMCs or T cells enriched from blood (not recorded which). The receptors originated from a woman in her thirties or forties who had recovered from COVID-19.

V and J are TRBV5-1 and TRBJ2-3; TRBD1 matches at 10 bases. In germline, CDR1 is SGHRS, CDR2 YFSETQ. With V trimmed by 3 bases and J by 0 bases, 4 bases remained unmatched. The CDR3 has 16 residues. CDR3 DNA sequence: TGCGCCAGCAGCTCCGGGACAGGGGTGAGCACAGATACGCAGTATTTT. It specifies CASSSGTGVSTDTQYF.

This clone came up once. The DNA for the CDR3 is TGTGCCAGCTCAGCGGACAGTTCCTACGAGCAGTACTTC. Amino acids: CASSADSSYEQYF. The chain is built from TRBV18 and TRBJ2-7; a possible D gene is TRBD1 (6 bases). This CDR3 region has 13 residues. V lost 5 bases, J lost 1 base, and 9 bases lay in between. Germline V lookup: CDR1 KGHSH, CDR2 LQKENI.

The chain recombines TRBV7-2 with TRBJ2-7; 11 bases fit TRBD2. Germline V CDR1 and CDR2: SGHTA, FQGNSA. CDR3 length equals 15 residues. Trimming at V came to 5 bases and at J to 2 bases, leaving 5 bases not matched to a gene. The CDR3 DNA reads TGTGCCAGCAGCGCCACTAGCGGGAGTCCCTACGAGCAGTACTTC. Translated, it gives CASSATSGSPYEQYF.

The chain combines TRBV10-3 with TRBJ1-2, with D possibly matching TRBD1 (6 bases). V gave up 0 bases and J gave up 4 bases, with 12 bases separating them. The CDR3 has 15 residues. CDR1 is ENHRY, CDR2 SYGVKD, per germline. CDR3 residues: CAISESVGGAYGYTF. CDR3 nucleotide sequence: TGTGCCATCAGTGAGTCCGTCGGGGGGGCCTATGGCTACACCTTC.

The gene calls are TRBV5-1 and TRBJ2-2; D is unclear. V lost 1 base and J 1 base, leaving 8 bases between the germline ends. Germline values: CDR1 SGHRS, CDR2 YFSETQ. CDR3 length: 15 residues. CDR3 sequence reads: CASSLIPENTGELFF. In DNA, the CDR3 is TGCGCCAGCAGCTTGATTCCAGAGAACACCGGGGAGCTGTTTTTT.